This TCR beta chain came from a study of early stage breast cancer tumors. Whole-study context: About 80% of the 16 invasive tumors were ER+, PR+ and HER2-.

Germline loops: CDR1 SGHTA, CDR2 FQGNSA. The CDR3 is made up of 14 amino acids. V was clipped by 3 bases and J by 5 bases, with 10 bases between them. Study-level findings and limits: Tumors had roughly 2.5-fold higher T cell density than normal breast. Functional markers like CD4, CD8 and FOXP3 were missed in bulk sequencing. Enriched TCRB sequences shared across patients were mostly commonly generated sequences.

Clones were sequenced by immunoSEQ multiplex PCR, and TCRdb holds only the in-frame ones, with some missing. The profile shows about 41,000 clones, over 60% of them singletons. Comments on this clone: Its antigen is currently unknown.

The origin of this receptor is a person aged 50-59 years with breast cancer. Sequencing input: blood. The chain is built from TRBV7-2 and TRBJ1-4; D gene unclear. In nucleotides, the CDR3 is TGTGCCAGCAGCTTGCGGAGGGTGAATGAAAAACTGTTTTTT. This encodes CASSLRRVNEKLFF.